The text below deals with one TCR beta chain. This sample is drawn from a study of cytomegalovirus exposure and HLA in healthy donors. 13 Jbeta primers and 60 Vbeta primers were used for the PCR. Clones were read by immunoSEQ multiplex PCR, and TCRdb kept only the in-frame ones, dropping some. The sample gives approximately 76,000 clones, 60% to 75% of which show up once; 16% is in the top ten. CDR1 and CDR2 (germline): SGDLS, YYNGEE. V lost 1 base, J lost 7 bases, and 4 bases stayed unmatched. The CDR3 is 16 amino acids. The specimen was PBMCs. The receptor was derived from a woman aged 40-49 years in good health and CMV-seropositive. The rearrangement joins TRBV9 to TRBJ2-1; TRBD2 agrees at 14 bases. CDR3 nucleotides: TGTGCCAGCAGCGTAACCGGGACTAGCGGGAGAAATGAGCAGTTCTTC. Translation: CASSVTGTSGRNEQFF.